Below, 9 T cell receptor beta chains from the same sample are listed, as sequenced in a study of T cells in Graves' hyperthyroidism and ophthalmopathy. Amplified regions were TCR beta CDR3 sequences from RNA transcripts. With the HTBI primer set, the TCR CDR3 went through a first round of RT-PCR. TCRdb reprocessed the multiplex PCR reads with MiXCR, giving one entry per CDR3 protein. This table holds hundreds of thousands of distinct CDR3 sequences, approximately 14% found once. Sequencing used blood. The source is a man between 18 and 29 years old with Graves' ophthalmopathy.

The V call is TRBV7-8, the J call TRBJ2-7; no clear D. CDR3 length equals 12 residues. The V end was cut by 4 bases, the J end by 7 bases, with 11 bases between. CDR1 and CDR2 (germline): SGHVS, FQNEAQ. CDR3 bases: TGTGCCAGCAGCTACTCCTTGGATGAGCAGTACTTC. Translating gives CASSYSLDEQYF.

At least ten counts were recorded for this clonotype. The chain uses TRBV20-1 and TRBJ2-3; D is possibly TRBD1 or TRBD2 (5 bases each). Germline V CDR1 and CDR2: DFQATT, SNEGSKA (reference sequence). The CDR3 has 16 residues. V lost 8 bases and J lost 8, with 29 bases in between. CDR3: CSSTEGRAGAGPTQYF. CDR3 nucleotide sequence: TGCAGTTCAACAGAGGGTAGGGCTGGGGCCGGCCCTACGCAGTATTTT.

About this clonotype: The junction and the germline gene differ at one end; a read error may be behind it. The chain combines TRBV7-7 with TRBJ2-2; 13 nucleotides match TRBD2. Germline V gives CDR1 SSHAT, CDR2 FNYEAQ (reference sequence). The CDR3 contains 16 residues. CDR3 in amino acids: CASSLLLAGGTGELFF. The CDR3, as DNA: TGTGCTAGCAGCTTACTACTAGCGGGAGGGACCGGGGAGCTGTTTTTT.

This clonotype was detected many times. The chain combines TRBV24-1 with TRBJ2-5; D might be TRBD1 or TRBD2, each matching 6 bases. This CDR3 comprises 15 residues. Trimming removed 0 bases at V and 5 bases at J, with 12 bases between. Germline CDR1 and CDR2: KGHDR and SFDVKD. The CDR3, as DNA: TGTGCCACCAGTGATTTGCTGGGGGGCGAGGAGACCCAGTACTTC. Amino acid sequence: CATSDLLGGEETQYF.

This clonotype came up many times. The V gene is TRBV4-1, the J gene TRBJ2-1, with D perhaps matching TRBD2 (6 bases). Trimming took 0 bases from V and 0 from J, leaving 9 bases between them. The CDR3 is 16 residues long. Germline assignment: CDR1 MGHRA and CDR2 YSYEKL. The CDR3 protein is CASSQDPGGSYNEQFF. The CDR3 DNA follows: TGCGCCAGCAGCCAAGATCCCGGGGGCTCCTACAATGAGCAGTTCTTC.

This clonotype was detected once. One junction end does not reproduce the germline sequence, and a read error may be involved. This rearrangement joins TRBV5-1 to TRBJ1-5; 8 bases fit TRBD1. This CDR3 has 15 residues. The germline V gene has CDR1 SGHRS and CDR2 YFSETQ. The CDR3 loop is CASSSATGAEQLQHF. CDR3 DNA sequence: TGCGCCAGCAGCTCGGCGACAGGGGCGGAACAGCTCCAGCATTTT.

This clonotype was picked up a small number of times. The chain carries TRBV19 and TRBJ2-1, with a possible D match to TRBD2 (6 bases). With 1 base removed from V and 3 bases from J, the gap between germline ends came to 16 bases. This CDR3 is built from 17 residues. The V gene's germline CDR1 is LNHDA and CDR2 SQIVND (reference sequence). CDR3 bases: TGTGCCAGTAGTATAGGCCTAGCGAGACCCAGCTACAATGAGCAGTTCTTC. Amino acids: CASSIGLARPSYNEQFF.

This clonotype was observed many times. The rearrangement links TRBV24-1 to TRBJ2-5; no clear D gene. CDR1 KGHDR and CDR2 SFDVKD come from the germline V gene. Trimming took off 6 bases at V and 1 base at J, with 8 bases between the two ends. The CDR3 consists of 13 residues. CDR3 DNA sequence: TGTGCCACCAGTCGGCGGTTCCAAGAGACCCAGTACTTC. Protein: CATSRRFQETQYF.

This clonotype was detected ten times or more. Written as DNA, the CDR3 is TGTGCCAGCAGTGAGGGACAGGGGAGGTATCAGCCCCAGCATTTT. Its protein is CASSEGQGRYQPQHF. The V and J genes are TRBV6-1 and TRBJ1-5; TRBD1 matches 10 bases. This CDR3 spans 15 amino acids. V was pared by 3 bases and J by 5 bases, with 4 bases of the junction left unmatched. In germline, CDR1 is MNHNS, CDR2 SASEGT.